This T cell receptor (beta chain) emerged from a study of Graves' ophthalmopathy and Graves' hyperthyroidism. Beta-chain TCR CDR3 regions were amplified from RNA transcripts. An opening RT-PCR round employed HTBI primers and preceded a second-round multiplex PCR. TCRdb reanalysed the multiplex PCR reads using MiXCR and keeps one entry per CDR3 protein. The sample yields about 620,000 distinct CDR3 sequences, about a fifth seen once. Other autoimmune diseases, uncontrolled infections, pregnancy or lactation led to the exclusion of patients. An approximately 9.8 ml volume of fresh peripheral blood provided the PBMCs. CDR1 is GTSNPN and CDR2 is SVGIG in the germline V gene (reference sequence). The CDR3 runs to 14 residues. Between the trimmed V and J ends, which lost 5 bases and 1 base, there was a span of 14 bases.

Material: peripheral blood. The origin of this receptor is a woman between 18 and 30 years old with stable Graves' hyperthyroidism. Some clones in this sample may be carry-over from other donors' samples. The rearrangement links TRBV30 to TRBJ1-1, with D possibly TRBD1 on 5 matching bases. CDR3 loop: CAWSPGRANTEAFF. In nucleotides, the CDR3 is TGTGCCTGGTCCCCGGGGCGGGCGAACACTGAAGCTTTCTTT. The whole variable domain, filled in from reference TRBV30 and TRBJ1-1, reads SQTIHQWPATLVQPVGSPLSLECTVEGTSNPNLYWYRQAAGRGLQLLFYSVGIGQISSEVPQNLSASRPQDRQFILSSKKLLLSDSGFYLCAWSPGRANTEAFFGQGTRLTVV.